This entry features one T cell receptor (beta chain) sequence. This clonotype was detected ten times or more. The antigen it recognizes is unknown. Base qualities are not provided; no much larger clone lies one nucleotide away. The data are from a study of T cells in Graves' hyperthyroidism and ophthalmopathy (dated by TCRdb to between 2019 and 2020). With respect to the entire study: Peripheral blood was collected at initial diagnosis, before any treatment. TCR V-J signatures able to tell the groups apart were searched for in a discovery cohort of some 97 patients, of whom roughly 42 had Graves' ophthalmopathy and about 60 had stable Graves' hyperthyroidism. Prospective prediction of ophthalmopathy was tested in an independent validation cohort of some 19 hyperthyroidism patients and 17 patients who later progressed to ophthalmopathy. The approximately 100 discovery patients were randomly divided into training and test sets at a 7:3 ratio. The study also compared thyroid tissue and blood T-cell repertoires from 6 or 7 Graves' hyperthyroidism patients. After sampling, hyperthyroidism patients received methimazole starting at 30 mg daily, and ophthalmopathy patients received high-dose intravenous methylprednisolone. According to the paper, TCR Vbeta CDR3 sequencing was carried out on about 140 peripheral blood samples, which came from fewer than 50 ophthalmopathy, 70 to 80 hyperthyroidism and approximately 17 progressor patients. What the research found in general, with its limitations: Most expanded thyroid clonotypes (frequency above 0.001) were also found in blood, which suggests that blood repertoires may mirror thyroid immune responses. Ophthalmopathy was separated from stable hyperthyroidism by a 13 V-J signature model, with around 90% sensitivity and 81% to 82% specificity obtained in cross-validation and 80%/75% obtained in testing. During validation, the model predicted progression to ophthalmopathy a median of roughly 7.1 months ahead of onset, with around 71% sensitivity and almost 75% specificity. No statistical method was used to set the sample size in advance, and investigators knew the group allocation.

A patient counted as having stable Graves' hyperthyroidism if no progression to ophthalmopathy occurred over 18 months of follow-up. The hyperthyroidism patients were between 18 and 65 years old and newly diagnosed, with a disease duration of less than 2 months. The study excluded patients with uncontrolled infections, other autoimmune diseases, pregnancy or lactation. Diagnoses were based on clinical symptoms, serum thyroxine and TRAb, thyroid ultrasound and orbital computed tomography. PBMCs were isolated from more than 8 ml of fresh peripheral blood by Ficoll-Paque density gradient centrifugation. Total RNA was extracted using Trizol reagent, and RNA quality was assessed on an Agilent 2100 Bioanalyzer. TCR beta CDR3 regions were amplified from RNA transcripts. The TCR CDR3 was subjected to a first round of RT-PCR using the HTBI primer set and the Qiagen OneStep RT-PCR kit. A second multiplex PCR round built the libraries, followed by size selection and purification. Sequencing of the libraries was done on an Illumina HiSeq2000 using paired-end 100 bp reads. As for how the authors treated the data: SOAPnuke was used to process the raw data, removing reads that contained adapters or uncalled bases, had a mean Phred below 15, or lacked an exact match to the constant primer or identifier. High-quality paired reads were merged using COPE v1.2.5, and each unique nucleotide sequence was defined as a clonotype. MiTCR v1.1 was used to align the clonotypes against IMGT TRBV, TRBD and TRBJ reference segments. The analysis included only V-J combinations with a frequency above 0.0001, which together covered 99.2% of the repertoires. A TCS score was defined as the ratio between F50 (clonal expansion) and ExV (chaos), using BLOSUM62-based TCRdist between CDR3 peptides within each V-J. Welch's t-statistics and random forest reduced fewer than 600 V-J features to 10 to 15, which were used in a naive Bayes classifier (R e1071). TCRdb trimmed public reads at Q25 via fastp, called clones via MiXCR and kept in-frame beta chains. Identical CDR3 protein sequences are pooled into one entry, listed with their most common genes and DNA. It is TCRdb's table, rather than the study itself, that gives the V and J calls and clone size. The sample table shows a few hundred thousand distinct CDR3 sequences, and approximately 14% are seen once. The ten top clones hold under 8% of the sample.

Via the germline V gene, CDR1 is MNHEY and CDR2 SVGEGT. V loses 4 bases of germline sequence and J loses 5 bases, and the interval between the two ends is 21 bases. The CDR3 holds 16 amino acids from the cysteine to the phenylalanine. Kept here is only the CDR3 DNA, which spans 48 bases and is read in frame from base 1. This TCR was sampled from a young woman with Graves' hyperthyroidism. The chain is made from TRBV6-2 or TRBV6-3 and TRBJ2-7; a weak D assignment points to TRBD2 (6 bases agree). The source material was blood. In nucleotide form, the sequence is TGTGCCAGCAGTTCCGGGGGAACAGGCCGTAACCACGAGCAGTACTTC. It encodes CASSSGGTGRNHEQYF.